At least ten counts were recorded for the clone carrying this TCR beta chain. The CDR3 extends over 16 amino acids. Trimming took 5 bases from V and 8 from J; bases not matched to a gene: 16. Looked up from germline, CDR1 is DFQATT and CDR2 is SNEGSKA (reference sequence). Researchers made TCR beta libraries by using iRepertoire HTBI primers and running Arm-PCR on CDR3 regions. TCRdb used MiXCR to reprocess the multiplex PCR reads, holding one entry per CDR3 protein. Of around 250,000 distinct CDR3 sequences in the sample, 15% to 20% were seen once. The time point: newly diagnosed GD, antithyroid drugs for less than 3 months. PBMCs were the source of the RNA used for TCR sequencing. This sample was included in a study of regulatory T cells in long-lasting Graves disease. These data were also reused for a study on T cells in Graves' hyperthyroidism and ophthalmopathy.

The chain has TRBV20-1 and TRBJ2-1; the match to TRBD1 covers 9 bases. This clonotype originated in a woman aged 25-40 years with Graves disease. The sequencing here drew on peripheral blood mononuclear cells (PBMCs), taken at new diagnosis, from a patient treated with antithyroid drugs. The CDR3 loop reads CSAPNRGTGIGDEQFF. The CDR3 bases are TGCAGTGCTCCAAATCGGGGGACAGGGATCGGCGATGAGCAGTTCTTC.